These 9 T cell receptor beta chains were all obtained from the same sample, sequenced in a study of blood T cell repertoires in COVID-19. Using immunoSEQ multiplex PCR, the repertoire was profiled, and TCRdb retains in-frame clones only, with some absent. The data hold more than 95,000 clones, with approximately 82% observed a single time. The sample consisted of peripheral blood. Receptor source: an elderly woman with acute or convalescent COVID-19.

The rearrangement joins TRBV24-1 to TRBJ2-1, with 8 bases identical to TRBD2. V was clipped by 7 bases and J by 4 bases; unmatched bases: 20. The CDR3 covers 19 residues. CDR1 is KGHDR and CDR2 is SFDVKD in the germline V gene. The CDR3 spells CATSPAGLDSFRGYNEQFF. CDR3 sequence (DNA): TGTGCCACCAGCCCCGCGGGACTAGATAGTTTTAGGGGATACAATGAGCAGTTCTTC.

The chain has TRBV3-1 (or the pseudogene TRBV3-2) and TRBJ2-7; 8 bases agree with TRBD2. V lost 5 bases, J lost 0 bases, and 15 bases stayed unmatched. The germline V gene encodes CDR1 LGHDT and CDR2 YNNKEL (reference sequence). The CDR3 spans 18 residues. CDR3 loop: CASSAGLRLARSSYEQYV. CDR3 coding DNA: TGTGCCAGCAGCGCTGGGCTAAGACTAGCGAGGAGCTCCTACGAGCAGTACGTC.

V and J are TRBV19 and TRBJ2-5, with 7 bases aligning to TRBD1. The V segment lost 3 bases and the J segment 5 bases; nucleotides outside the gene matches: 9. The CDR3 spans 15 residues. Looked up from germline, CDR1 is LNHDA and CDR2 is SQIVND (reference sequence). CDR3 DNA: TGTGCCAGTAGTATCCATCGACAGGGTGGGGAGACCCAGTACTTC. Encoded protein: CASSIHRQGGETQYF.

This sequence joins TRBV29-1 and TRBJ1-2; tentatively, D is TRBD1 (5 bases). Germline CDR1 is SQVTM and CDR2 is ANQGSEA. V was clipped by 4 bases and J by 8 bases, with 14 bases between them. The length of the CDR3 is 12 residues. CDR3: CSVGGEGLGYTF. CDR3 nucleotides: TGCAGCGTTGGAGGGGAGGGGTTGGGCTACACCTTC. Variable domain in full (rest from reference TRBV29-1 and TRBJ1-2): SAVISQKPSRDICQRGTSLTIQCQVDSQVTMMFWYRQQPGQSLTLIATANQGSEATYESGFVIDKFPISRPNLTFSTLTVSNMSPEDSSIYLCSVGGEGLGYTFGSGTRLTVV.

V usage is TRBV7-7 and J usage is TRBJ2-2; the match to TRBD1 covers 9 bases. Looked up from germline, CDR1 is SSHAT and CDR2 is FNYEAQ (reference sequence). The junction had 3 bases not matched to a gene; V was cut back by 5 bases and J by 5 bases. This CDR3 has 14 amino acids. Here the CDR3 reads CASSMDRGTGELFF. Written as DNA, the CDR3 is TGTGCCAGCAGCATGGACAGGGGAACCGGGGAGCTGTTTTTT.

V is TRBV13 and J is TRBJ2-1; the match to TRBD2 covers 8 bases. With 0 bases clipped from V and 4 bases from J, the junction kept 2 bases outside the gene matches. Germline lookup yields CDR1 PRHDT and CDR2 FYEKMQ (reference sequence). This CDR3 has 15 amino acids. As DNA, the CDR3 is TGTGCCAGCAGCTTAGGACTAGCGGCATACAATGAGCAGTTCTTC. Amino acid sequence: CASSLGLAAYNEQFF.

The chain recombines TRBV12-3 or TRBV12-4 with TRBJ2-7; 9 positions agree with TRBD2. The CDR3 extends over 13 amino acids. V gave up 5 bases and J gave up 6 bases; unmatched junction bases: 5. CDR3 protein: CASSPSGTGEQYV. The CDR3 bases are TGTGCCAGCAGTCCTAGCGGGACGGGCGAGCAGTACGTC.

The chain couples TRBV5-1 to TRBJ2-2, with TRBD2 identical over 8 bases. Germline loops: CDR1 SGHRS, CDR2 YFSETQ. V was clipped by 1 base and J by 0 bases; unmatched bases: 5. This CDR3 is built from 17 residues. In nucleotides, the CDR3 is TGCGCCAGCAGCTTGTTTCCGGGACTAGCGAACACCGGGGAGCTGTTTTTT. Its translation: CASSLFPGLANTGELFF.

This clone was counted only a few times. The chain employs TRBV13 and TRBJ2-5, with 9 bases aligning to TRBD2. The CDR3 length is 15 residues. Germline V CDR1 and CDR2: PRHDT, FYEKMQ (reference sequence). Unmatched junction bases numbered 6, after V lost 4 bases and J lost 3 bases. CDR3 region: CASSSRTSVKETQYF. The CDR3 DNA reads as TGTGCCAGCAGCTCCCGGACTAGCGTCAAAGAGACCCAGTACTTC.